The present T cell receptor beta chain was sequenced within a study of shared T cell receptors in the human thymus. The table came from immunoSEQ multiplex PCR; TCRdb's copy has only in-frame clones and leaves some out. The sample lists approximately 580,000 clones; around 78% were seen once. The CDR3 runs to 19 residues. The same sample was also used in a study of human thymus T cells. That study reports: Highly overlapping thymic repertoires in unrelated individuals were reported by related research.

Sequenced material: thymocytes. This receptor was obtained from a boy under three years old with a congenital heart defect. The rearrangement links TRBV21-1 to TRBJ1-4; the table assigns TRBD1, which was not confirmed against the DNA. TRBV21-1 is an annotated pseudogene. CDR3 sequence (DNA): TGTGCCAGCAGCCGAAAGACCCGGGACAGGGATTCAACTAATGAAAAACTGTTTTTT. Protein product: CASSRKTRDRDSTNEKLFF.